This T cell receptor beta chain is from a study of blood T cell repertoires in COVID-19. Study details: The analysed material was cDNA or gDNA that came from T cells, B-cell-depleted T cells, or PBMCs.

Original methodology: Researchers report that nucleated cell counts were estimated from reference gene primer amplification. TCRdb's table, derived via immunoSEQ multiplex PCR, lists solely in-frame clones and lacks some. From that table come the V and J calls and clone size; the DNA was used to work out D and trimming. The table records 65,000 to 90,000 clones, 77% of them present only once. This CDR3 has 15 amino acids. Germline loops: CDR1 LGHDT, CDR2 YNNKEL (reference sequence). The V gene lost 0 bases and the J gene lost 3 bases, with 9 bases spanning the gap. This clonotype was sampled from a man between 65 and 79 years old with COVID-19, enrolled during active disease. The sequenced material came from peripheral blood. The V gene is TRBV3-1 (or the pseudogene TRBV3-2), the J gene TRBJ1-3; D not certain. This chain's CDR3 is CASSQEWLVGNTIYF. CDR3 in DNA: TGTGCCAGCAGCCAAGAGTGGCTGGTTGGAAACACCATATATTTT.